This TCR beta chain was obtained from a study of blood T cell repertoires in COVID-19. Original analysis: Estimation of nucleated cell counts was performed using reference gene primer amplification. Generated by immunoSEQ multiplex PCR, the TCRdb table keeps only in-frame clones and is missing some. That table is the source of V, J and clone size, and D and trimming were worked out from the DNA. The profile covers approximately 170,000 clones, with 83% appearing a single time and 3.6% taken by the ten largest. Germline values: CDR1 SQVTM, CDR2 ANQGSEA. This CDR3 comprises 16 residues. Unmatched junction bases numbered 7, after V lost 0 bases and J lost 0 bases. This clone has only one observation.

The sequenced material came from PBMCs or T cells enriched from blood (not recorded which). This chain connects TRBV29-1 to TRBJ1-2; 7 positions agree with TRBD1. This TCR was recovered from a woman between 50 and 59 years old in a cohort exposed to, infected with or recovered from COVID-19 (not recorded which). Here the CDR3 reads CSVEDETGDPNYGYTF. The CDR3 bases are TGCAGCGTTGAAGATGAAACAGGGGACCCTAACTATGGCTACACCTTC.